These 15 T cell receptor beta chains share one sample of origin, sequenced in a study of radiotherapy plus CTLA-4 blockade in lung cancer. Sequencing was performed with immunoSEQ multiplex PCR; in TCRdb, only in-frame clones are kept and a portion is missing. The profile shows fewer than 65,000 clones, approximately 84% of them singletons. The sample in question was peripheral blood, obtained from a patient treated with radiotherapy plus ipilimumab. These receptors came from a human donor with non-small cell lung cancer whose response to radiotherapy plus ipilimumab could not be evaluated.

V is TRBV7-8 and J is TRBJ2-5; 9 bases match TRBD1. The J segment lost 9 bases and the V segment lost 4 bases, leaving 9 bases of the junction unmatched. In germline, CDR1 is SGHVS, CDR2 FQNEAQ. The CDR3 is 14 amino acids. The CDR3, as DNA: TGTGCCAGCAGCTCATCAGGACAGGGGAGACCCCAGTACTTC. Amino acid sequence: CASSSSGQGRPQYF.

This CDR3 is CASSFQTGGYQPQHF. DNA for the CDR3: TGTGCCAGCAGTTTTCAGACTGGAGGCTATCAGCCCCAGCATTTT. This chain connects TRBV28 to TRBJ1-5; D gene uncertain. The CDR3 runs to 15 residues. Trimming removed 3 bases from V and 5 bases from J, with 14 bases in between. The germline V gene has CDR1 MDHEN and CDR2 SYDVKM.

This clone has only a few counts. The rearrangement joins TRBV11-2 to TRBJ2-2; D might be TRBD1 (7 bases). Trimming cost V 6 bases and J 3 bases, with 17 bases left between them. The germline V gene has CDR1 SGHAT and CDR2 FQNNGV. The CDR3 extends over 16 amino acids. This chain's CDR3 is CASRTGARRDTGELFF. The CDR3 region has the DNA TGTGCCAGCAGAACAGGGGCTAGGAGGGACACCGGGGAGCTGTTTTTT.

V usage is TRBV19 and J usage is TRBJ1-4; D is undetermined. V shed 7 bases and J shed 2 bases, with 17 bases lying between them. The CDR3 consists of 16 residues. The V gene's germline CDR1 is LNHDA and CDR2 SQIVND (reference sequence). CDR3 DNA: TGTGCCAGTACCAGAGCGAGGAGTACCACTAATGAAAAACTGTTTTTT. Protein sequence: CASTRARSTTNEKLFF.

The chain links TRBV5-1 to TRBJ2-7, with a possible D match to TRBD2 (7 bases). This CDR3 is 13 amino acids long. CDR1 and CDR2 (germline): SGHRS, YFSETQ. V lost 1 base and J lost 5, with 10 bases in between. In DNA form, the CDR3 reads TGCGCCAGCAGCTTGCGGGGGGCCGACGAGCAGTACTTC. Translation: CASSLRGADEQYF. The full variable domain, completed using reference TRBV5-1 and TRBJ2-7, is KAGVTQTPRYLIKTRGQQVTLSCSPISGHRSVSWYQQTPGQGLQFLFEYFSETQRNKGNFPGRFSGRQFSNSRSEMNVSTLELGDSALYLCASSLRGADEQYFGPGTRLTVT.

The chain joins TRBV18 to TRBJ1-5; 9 bases align to TRBD1. V lost 2 bases and J lost 3; bases outside the gene matches: 2. The CDR3 loop spans 15 amino acids. Germline CDR1 and CDR2: KGHSH and LQKENI. The CDR3 here is CASSPGQGNNQPQHF. The CDR3 bases are TGTGCCAGCTCACCAGGACAGGGGAACAATCAGCCCCAGCATTTT.

This chain uses TRBV7-9 with TRBJ1-1; TRBD1 matches at 7 bases. The trim removed 4 bases at V and 0 bases at J, leaving 5 bases unmatched. The germline V gene encodes CDR1 SEHNR and CDR2 FQNEAQ (reference sequence). The CDR3 is 15 residues long. DNA of the CDR3: TGTGCCAGCAGCTCCCTGGGACAGCTGAACACTGAAGCTTTCTTT. Its translation: CASSSLGQLNTEAFF.

V and J are TRBV28 and TRBJ1-6; 7 bases agree with TRBD1. Losses at the gene ends were 8 bases for V and 14 bases for J; bases not matched to a gene: 18. The CDR3 has 15 residues. CDR1 is MDHEN, CDR2 SYDVKM, per germline. Here the CDR3 reads CASALPRQGTFTLHF. CDR3 nucleotide sequence: TGTGCCAGCGCTCTCCCGCGACAGGGAACTTTCACCCTCCACTTT.

The chain links TRBV28 to TRBJ2-7; 9 bases align to TRBD1. Per germline, CDR1 MDHEN and CDR2 SYDVKM. Trimming cost V 6 bases and J 0 bases; bases outside gene matches: 6. The CDR3 contains 15 residues. DNA for the CDR3: TGTGCCAGCAGCGTCGGACAGGGGAGCTCCTACGAGCAGTACTTC. Translating gives CASSVGQGSSYEQYF.

This clone was seen only a few times. V is TRBV5-3 and J is TRBJ2-7, with 10 bases fitting TRBD1. TRBV5-3 is marked as an open reading frame, function uncertain. The CDR3 is 13 residues long. With 3 bases clipped from V and 3 bases from J, the junction kept 0 bases outside the gene matches. Here the CDR3 DNA reads TGTGCCAGAAGCTGGACAGGGGGCTACGAGCAGTACTTC. Translating gives CARSWTGGYEQYF.

Many counts were recorded for this clone. V gene TRBV19 combines with J gene TRBJ2-7; TRBD2 matches at 10 bases. The CDR3 spans 15 residues. Germline CDR1 LNHDA, CDR2 SQIVND (reference sequence). Trimming took 5 bases from V and 3 from J; bases not matched to a gene: 7. CDR3 in amino acids: CASSSWTSGLYEQYF. CDR3 DNA: TGTGCCAGTAGTTCCTGGACTAGCGGACTCTACGAGCAGTACTTC.

In the case of this clone: One end of the junction varies from germline; a read error may be responsible. The chain carries TRBV7-3 and TRBJ2-6; D call uncertain. CDR3 size: 17 residues. CDR1 SGHTA and CDR2 FQGTGA come from the germline V gene. CDR3 sequence: CASSFGVGDSEANVLTF. CDR3 nucleotide sequence: TGTGCCAGCAGCTTCGGCGTAGGCGACTCTGAGGCCAACGTCCTGACTTTC.

In the case of this clone: Mismatch with germline at one junction end may stem from a read error. The chain links TRBV7-7 to TRBJ2-5, with 10 bases that match TRBD1. The CDR3 runs to 13 residues. The germline gives CDR1 SSHAT, CDR2 FNYEAQ (reference sequence). The CDR3 sequence is CASSKDRGETQYF. In DNA, the CDR3 is TGTGCTAGCAGCAAGGACAGGGGGGAGACCCAGTACTTC. Complete variable domain (other parts from reference TRBV7-7 and TRBJ2-5): GAGVSQSPRYKVTKRGQDVTLRCDPISSHATLYWYQQALGQGPEFLTYFNYEAQPDKSGLPSDRFSAERPEGSISTLTIQRTEQRDSAMYRCASSKDRGETQYFGPGTRLLVL.

The chain is built from TRBV7-2 and TRBJ1-1; D ambiguous. V shed 2 bases and J shed 8 bases, with 6 bases lying between them. This CDR3 is 11 amino acids long. The germline CDR1 and CDR2 sequences are SGHTA and FQGNSA. CDR3 in amino acids: CASSLYQEAFF. The CDR3 region has the DNA TGTGCCAGCAGCTTATACCAGGAAGCTTTCTTT.

The V and J genes are TRBV19 and TRBJ1-5; D is undetermined. V was cut by 5 bases and J by 2 bases, with 16 bases left in between. CDR1 is LNHDA, CDR2 SQIVND, per germline (reference sequence). The CDR3 contains 16 residues. The DNA of the CDR3 is TGTGCCAGTAGTTGGGTCTCATGGGGAGGCAATCAGCCCCAGCATTTT. It codes for CASSWVSWGGNQPQHF.